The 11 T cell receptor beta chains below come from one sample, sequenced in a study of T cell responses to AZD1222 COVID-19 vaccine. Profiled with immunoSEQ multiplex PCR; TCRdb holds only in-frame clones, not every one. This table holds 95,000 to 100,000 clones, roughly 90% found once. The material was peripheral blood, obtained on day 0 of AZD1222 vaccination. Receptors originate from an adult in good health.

CDR3 loop: CASSPGRNNEKLFF. In DNA, the CDR3 is TGTGCCAGCAGCCCAGGACGGAATAATGAAAAACTGTTTTTT. The chain uses TRBV9 and TRBJ1-4; the D is unclear. CDR1 is SGDLS and CDR2 is YYNGEE in the germline V gene. The CDR3 consists of 14 residues. Trimming took 4 bases from V and 4 from J, leaving 11 bases between them.

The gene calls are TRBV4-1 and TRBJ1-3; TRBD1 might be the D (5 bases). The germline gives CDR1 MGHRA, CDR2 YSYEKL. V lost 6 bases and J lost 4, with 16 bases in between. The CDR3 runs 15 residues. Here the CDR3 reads CASRFGPAGGNTIYF. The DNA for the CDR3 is TGCGCCAGCAGGTTCGGACCGGCAGGGGGAAACACCATATATTTT.

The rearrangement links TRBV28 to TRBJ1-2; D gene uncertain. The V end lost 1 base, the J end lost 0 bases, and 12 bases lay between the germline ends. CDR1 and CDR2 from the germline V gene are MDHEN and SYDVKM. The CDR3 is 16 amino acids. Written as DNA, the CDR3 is TGTGCCAGCAGTTTATCCCCGGCAGACACTAACTATGGCTACACCTTC. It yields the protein CASSLSPADTNYGYTF.

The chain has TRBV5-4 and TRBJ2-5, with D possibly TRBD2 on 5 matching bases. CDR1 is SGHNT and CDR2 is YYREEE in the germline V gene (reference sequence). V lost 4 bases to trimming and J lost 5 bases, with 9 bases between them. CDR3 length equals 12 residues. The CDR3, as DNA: TGTGCCAGCAGCGTGGGCGGGGAGACCCAGTACTTC. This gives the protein CASSVGGETQYF.

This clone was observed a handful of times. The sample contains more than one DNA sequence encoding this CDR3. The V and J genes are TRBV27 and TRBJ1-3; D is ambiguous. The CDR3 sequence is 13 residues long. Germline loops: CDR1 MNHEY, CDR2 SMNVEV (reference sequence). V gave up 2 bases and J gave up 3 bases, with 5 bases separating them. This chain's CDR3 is CASSLTVGNTIYF. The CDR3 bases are TGTGCCAGCAGTTTAACGGTTGGAAACACCATATATTTT.

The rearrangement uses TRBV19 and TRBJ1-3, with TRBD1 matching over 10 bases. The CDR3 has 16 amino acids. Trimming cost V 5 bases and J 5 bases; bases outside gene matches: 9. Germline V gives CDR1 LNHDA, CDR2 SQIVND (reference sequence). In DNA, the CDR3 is TGTGCCAGTAGTCAAGATCCGGGACAGGGGAGAAACACCATATATTTT. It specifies CASSQDPGQGRNTIYF. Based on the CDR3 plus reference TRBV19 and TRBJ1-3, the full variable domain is DGGITQSPKYLFRKEGQNVTLSCEQNLNHDAMYWYRQDPGQGLRLIYYSQIVNDFQKGDIAEGYSVSREKKESFPLTVTSAQKNPTAFYLCASSQDPGQGRNTIYFGEGSWLTVV.

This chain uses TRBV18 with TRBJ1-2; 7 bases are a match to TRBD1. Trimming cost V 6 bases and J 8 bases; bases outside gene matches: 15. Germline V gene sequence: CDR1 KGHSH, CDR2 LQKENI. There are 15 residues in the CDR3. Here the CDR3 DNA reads TGTGCCAGCTCGCAATTAAGACAGGGATCGTGGGGCTACACCTTC. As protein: CASSQLRQGSWGYTF.

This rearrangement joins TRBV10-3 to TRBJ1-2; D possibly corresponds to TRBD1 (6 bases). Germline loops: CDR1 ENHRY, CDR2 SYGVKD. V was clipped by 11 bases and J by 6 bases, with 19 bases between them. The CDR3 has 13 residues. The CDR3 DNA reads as TGTGCCGTCCAACGGGACACTGAGAATGGCTACACCTTC. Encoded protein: CAVQRDTENGYTF.

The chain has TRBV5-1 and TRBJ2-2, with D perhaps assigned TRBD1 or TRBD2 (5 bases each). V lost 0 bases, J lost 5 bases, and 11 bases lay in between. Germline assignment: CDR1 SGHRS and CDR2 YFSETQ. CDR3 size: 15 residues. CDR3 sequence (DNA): TGCGCCAGCAGCTTGGGGGGCCGGAGGACCGGGGAGCTGTTTTTT. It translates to CASSLGGRRTGELFF.

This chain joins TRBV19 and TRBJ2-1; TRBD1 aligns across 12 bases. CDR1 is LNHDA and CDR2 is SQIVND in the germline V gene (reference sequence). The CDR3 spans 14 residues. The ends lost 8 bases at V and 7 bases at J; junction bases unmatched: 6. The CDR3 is CASLSGQGANEQFF. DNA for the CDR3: TGTGCCAGTTTATCGGGACAGGGGGCTAATGAGCAGTTCTTC.

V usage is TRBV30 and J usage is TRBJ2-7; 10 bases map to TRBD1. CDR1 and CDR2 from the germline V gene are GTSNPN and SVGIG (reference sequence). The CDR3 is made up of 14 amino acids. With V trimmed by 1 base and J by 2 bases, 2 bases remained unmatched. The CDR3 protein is CAWSGTGGTYEQYF. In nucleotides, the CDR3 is TGTGCCTGGAGTGGGACAGGGGGGACCTACGAGCAGTACTTC.